The source of this TCR beta chain is a study of response to subunit inactivated influenza vaccine. The CDR3 is 16 amino acids. The V gene's germline CDR1 is SEHNR and CDR2 FQNEAQ (reference sequence). Trimming took 8 bases from V and 5 from J; bases not matched to a gene: 14. This clonotype was seen only a few times. TCRdb used MiXCR to reprocess the RT-PCR reads, holding one entry per CDR3 protein. The data contain 180,000 or so distinct CDR3 sequences, about 12% of them seen just once; the ten biggest clones take up approximately 30%. These data were also reused for a study on T cells expressing NK-cell markers. This second study notes: Libraries used 5'RACE template switching adding universal primer site and UMIs.

The specimen was CD8+ T cells sorted from PBMCs, collected 12 days after vaccination. The TCR originated in a middle-aged man who received an inactivated influenza vaccine. This chain uses TRBV7-9 with TRBJ1-1; 10 bases align to TRBD1. The CDR3 nucleotides are TGTGCCAGCTCCCAGCCCCCGGGACAGGGGAATACTGAAGCTTTCTTT. Encoded protein: CASSQPPGQGNTEAFF.